The TCR beta chain under discussion was sequenced for a study of T-cell memory formation after mild COVID-19. This clonotype turned up a few times. What it recognizes is unknown. Broader study findings: CD4/CD8 balance held among clones contracting day 15 to 85, and later expanders leaned CD4+. SARS-CoV-2 specificity of second-wave clones peaking day 37 was unconfirmed.

The trim removed 7 bases at V and 12 bases at J, leaving 10 bases unmatched. Germline V gene data show CDR1 as KGHDR and CDR2 as SFDVKD. This CDR3 comprises 12 residues. TCRdb re-called the 5' RACE reads through MiXCR, storing one row per CDR3 protein. The table shows around 130,000 distinct CDR3 sequences, with 11% to 15% occurring only once. Sequencing was carried out using PBMCs or a T cell subset sorted from them (not recorded which). The receptor's source is an adult woman who had mild COVID-19 (a few samples of this study predate the infection). Cell type and time point are not known. The chain carries TRBV24-1 and TRBJ2-5; 7 nucleotides line up with TRBD1. The CDR3 loop is CATSPTGSLKYF. CDR3 bases: TGTGCCACCAGCCCGACAGGGAGCTTAAAGTACTTC.